Listed below are T cell receptor beta chains from one sample, sequenced in a study of cytomegalovirus exposure and HLA in healthy donors. Produced via immunoSEQ multiplex PCR; TCRdb's table is partial and in-frame only. The data contain about 68,000 clones, approximately 78% of them singletons. Sequenced: PBMCs. All receptors come from a human donor in good health. CDR3s include the opening cysteine and the closing phenylalanine or tryptophan. D genes are given only for firm matches. For some rows the clone size is stated as once, few or many, or as a class when expanded; others skip it.

d_gene: TRBD2; abundance: .; j_gene: TRBJ2-5; v_gene: TRBV7-3; CDR3nt: TGTGCCAGCAGTAAAACGGGGGGCCAAGAGACCCAGTACTTC; CDR3aa: CASSKTGGQETQYF
d_gene: .; abundance: .; j_gene: TRBJ2-7; v_gene: TRBV7-2; CDR3nt: TGTGCCAGCAGCTTATCAGGTCAGCCCTACGAGCAGTACTTC; CDR3aa: CASSLSGQPYEQYF
d_gene: TRBD1; abundance: .; j_gene: TRBJ1-2; v_gene: TRBV18; CDR3nt: TGTGCCAGCTCACCCCTTGGACAGGAGTATGGCTACACCTTC; CDR3aa: CASSPLGQEYGYTF
d_gene: .; abundance: .; j_gene: TRBJ2-3; v_gene: TRBV4-3; CDR3nt: TGCGCCAGCAGCCAAGTCGGGGGAATCACAGATACGCAGTATTTT; CDR3aa: CASSQVGGITDTQYF
d_gene: .; abundance: .; j_gene: TRBJ1-5; v_gene: TRBV5-6; CDR3nt: TGTGCCAGCAGCTTGGCGGGATATCAGCCCCAGCATTTT; CDR3aa: CASSLAGYQPQHF
d_gene: TRBD2; abundance: few; j_gene: TRBJ2-1; v_gene: TRBV7-9; CDR3nt: TGTGCCAGCCGGGCTAGCGGGAGCTCCTACAATGAGCAGTTCTTC; CDR3aa: CASRASGSSYNEQFF
d_gene: .; abundance: .; j_gene: TRBJ2-7; v_gene: TRBV7-9; CDR3nt: TGTTCCAGCAGCGCAGGGGCAGGGTCGCAATACTTC; CDR3aa: CSSSAGAGSQYF
d_gene: .; abundance: .; j_gene: TRBJ1-1; v_gene: TRBV19; CDR3nt: TGTGCCAGTAGTTCCCCTCGGGGAAACACTGAAGCTTTCTTT; CDR3aa: CASSSPRGNTEAFF
d_gene: .; abundance: .; j_gene: TRBJ1-1; v_gene: TRBV5-1; CDR3nt: TGCGCCAGCATGCCCCGCGGGAGCACTGAAGCTTTCTTT; CDR3aa: CASMPRGSTEAFF
d_gene: TRBD1; abundance: .; j_gene: TRBJ1-2; v_gene: TRBV5-4; CDR3nt: TGTGCCAGCAGTTCAAGCGACGGGACAGCCTATGGCTACACCTTC; CDR3aa: CASSSSDGTAYGYTF
d_gene: TRBD2; abundance: .; j_gene: TRBJ2-3; v_gene: TRBV7-3; CDR3nt: TGTGCCAGCAGCGGAGAGCGGGGGGTCACAGATACGCAGTATTTT; CDR3aa: CASSGERGVTDTQYF
d_gene: TRBD1; abundance: .; j_gene: TRBJ1-6; v_gene: TRBV19; CDR3nt: TGTGCCAGTGGGACAGGGGATTCACCCCTCCACTTT; CDR3aa: CASGTGDSPLHF
d_gene: TRBD1; abundance: .; j_gene: TRBJ1-2; v_gene: TRBV7-9; CDR3nt: TGTGCCAGCAGCTTATCGGACAGGGGGGACTATGGCTACACCTTC; CDR3aa: CASSLSDRGDYGYTF
d_gene: TRBD1; abundance: .; j_gene: TRBJ1-4; v_gene: TRBV2; CDR3nt: TGTGCCAGCAGTGACCCCGTGACAGGGGGCGCGGGCACTAATGAAAAACTGTTTTTT; CDR3aa: CASSDPVTGGAGTNEKLFF
d_gene: TRBD1; abundance: .; j_gene: TRBJ1-2; v_gene: TRBV19; CDR3nt: TGTGCCAGTAGTTACGACAGGGGAGCCAAGCGCTACACCTTC; CDR3aa: CASSYDRGAKRYTF
d_gene: .; abundance: .; j_gene: TRBJ1-2; v_gene: TRBV14; CDR3nt: TGTGCCAGCAGCCGACAGTATGGGAACTATGGCTACACCTTC; CDR3aa: CASSRQYGNYGYTF
d_gene: .; abundance: .; j_gene: TRBJ1-2; v_gene: TRBV5-4; CDR3nt: TGTGCCAGCAGCTCAAGGGGGAGCTATGGCTACACCTTC; CDR3aa: CASSSRGSYGYTF
d_gene: TRBD1; abundance: .; j_gene: TRBJ2-3; v_gene: TRBV25-1; CDR3nt: TGTGCCAGCAGACAGGGGGCGGGAGATACGCAGTATTTT; CDR3aa: CASRQGAGDTQYF
d_gene: .; abundance: .; j_gene: TRBJ1-2; v_gene: TRBV6-6; CDR3nt: TGTGCCAGCAGTTACCCCACCAGTGGCTACACCTTC; CDR3aa: CASSYPTSGYTF
d_gene: TRBD2; abundance: .; j_gene: TRBJ2-1; v_gene: TRBV7-9; CDR3nt: TGTGCCAGCAGCTTAGGGATAGCGGGGGACCCCGACAATGAGCAGTTCTTC; CDR3aa: CASSLGIAGDPDNEQFF
d_gene: TRBD1; abundance: .; j_gene: TRBJ2-2; v_gene: TRBV28; CDR3nt: TGTGCCAGCAGCTACAGGGGCCTGAACACCGGGGAGCTGTTTTTT; CDR3aa: CASSYRGLNTGELFF
d_gene: TRBD1; abundance: .; j_gene: TRBJ1-5; v_gene: TRBV6-1; CDR3nt: TGTGCCAGCAGCCTCGGACAGGGGCTGCAGCCCCAGCATTTT; CDR3aa: CASSLGQGLQPQHF
d_gene: .; abundance: once; j_gene: TRBJ2-7; v_gene: TRBV5-1; CDR3nt: TGCGCCAGCATGGGACCGGGAGACCTCAATTCCTACGAGCAGTACTTC; CDR3aa: CASMGPGDLNSYEQYF
d_gene: TRBD2; abundance: .; j_gene: TRBJ2-2; v_gene: TRBV4-1; CDR3nt: TGCGCCAGCAGCCAGGCTAGCGGGGCGAACACCGGGGAGCTGTTTTTT; CDR3aa: CASSQASGANTGELFF
d_gene: TRBD1; abundance: once; j_gene: TRBJ1-6; v_gene: TRBV6-5; CDR3nt: TGTGCCAGCAGTTTAGGACAGGGGGTCGGTGGTTCACCCCTCCACTTT; CDR3aa: CASSLGQGVGGSPLHF
d_gene: TRBD1; abundance: .; j_gene: TRBJ2-5; v_gene: TRBV6-6; CDR3nt: TGTGCCAGCAGTAGACAGGGGGATCAAGAGACCCAGTACTTC; CDR3aa: CASSRQGDQETQYF
d_gene: .; abundance: .; j_gene: TRBJ2-1; v_gene: TRBV5-5; CDR3nt: TGTGCCAGCAGCTTGGACGGGAGTGAGCAGTTCTTC; CDR3aa: CASSLDGSEQFF
d_gene: .; abundance: .; j_gene: TRBJ1-1; v_gene: TRBV7-2; CDR3nt: TGTGCCAGCAGCTTACAACCAGGGGCTGTCACTGAAGCTTTCTTT; CDR3aa: CASSLQPGAVTEAFF
d_gene: .; abundance: .; j_gene: TRBJ2-7; v_gene: TRBV27; CDR3nt: TGTGCCAGCAGTTTATCTGGCAGACTACCCTACGAGCAGTACTTC; CDR3aa: CASSLSGRLPYEQYF
d_gene: .; abundance: .; j_gene: TRBJ2-7; v_gene: TRBV23-1; CDR3nt: TGCGCCAGCAGCCGGTGGGAGCAGTACTTC; CDR3aa: CASSRWEQYF
d_gene: TRBD1; abundance: few; j_gene: TRBJ1-6; v_gene: TRBV6-5; CDR3nt: TGTGCCAGCAGTTACGGGGGGACAGGGAATTCACCCCTCCACTTT; CDR3aa: CASSYGGTGNSPLHF
d_gene: TRBD2; abundance: .; j_gene: TRBJ2-3; v_gene: TRBV18; CDR3nt: TGTGCCAGCTCACCAGGTAGCGGGGTAATAGATACGCAGTATTTT; CDR3aa: CASSPGSGVIDTQYF
d_gene: .; abundance: .; j_gene: TRBJ1-2; v_gene: TRBV7-6; CDR3nt: TGTGCCAGCAGCTTAGGCACAGGGACTAACTATGGCTACCCCTTC; CDR3aa: CASSLGTGTNYGYPF
d_gene: .; abundance: .; j_gene: TRBJ1-3; v_gene: TRBV14; CDR3nt: TGTGCCAGCAGCCAAGTTTGGGGAGCTGGAAACACCATATATTTT; CDR3aa: CASSQVWGAGNTIYF